This TCR beta chain is drawn from a study of blood T cell repertoires in COVID-19. The CDR3 runs to 14 residues. Germline values: CDR1 LNHDA, CDR2 SQIVND (reference sequence). V shed 8 bases and J shed 1 base, with 9 bases lying between them. Clones were read by immunoSEQ multiplex PCR, and TCRdb kept only the in-frame ones, dropping some. The table includes about 25,000 clones, 88% detected once. The V gene is TRBV19, the J gene TRBJ2-6; D might be TRBD1 (5 bases). The sequenced sample consisted of peripheral blood. The TCR was taken from a man aged 70 or older in a cohort sampled during active COVID-19. DNA for the CDR3: TGTGCCAGTGACCCAGGGTCTGGGGCCAACGTCCTGACTTTC. It specifies CASDPGSGANVLTF.